Listed below are T cell receptor beta chains from one sample, sequenced in a study of OX40 agonist ivuxolimab in advanced cancers. TCRdb's copy holds only in-frame clones and misses some; the assay was immunoSEQ multiplex PCR. The data hold about 77,000 clones, with around 92% observed a single time. The sequencing used CD4+ or CD8+ T cells sorted from blood, collected in a trial of the OX40 agonist ivuxolimab. These receptors all stem from an adult with an advanced solid tumor such as melanoma, head and neck, liver or kidney cancer. Each CDR3 is given with its conserved first and last residue. The D gene is left open where the match is weak. Clone sizes are given selectively: once, few, many, or a class where the clone is expanded.

j_call cdr3_length clone_size v_call d_call cdr3_aa cdr3_nt
TRBJ2-6 17 . TRBV28 . CATKPNWPLAGANVLTF TGTGCCACCAAGCCTAATTGGCCCTTGGCTGGGGCCAACGTCCTGACTTTC
TRBJ2-7 12 . TRBV6-4 . CASTPSRGEQYF TGTGCCAGCACCCCAAGTCGGGGGGAGCAGTACTTC
TRBJ2-3 15 once TRBV2 TRBD2 CASSGAGGDGDTQYF TGTGCCAGCAGCGGAGCGGGGGGTGACGGAGATACGCAGTATTTT
TRBJ2-7 14 . TRBV19 . CASSRSSSSYEQYF TGTGCCAGTAGTCGCAGCAGTAGCTCCTACGAGCAGTACTTC
TRBJ2-1 15 . TRBV9 TRBD2 CASSPRLAGYNEQFF TGTGCCAGCAGCCCCCGACTAGCGGGATACAATGAGCAGTTCTTC
TRBJ1-4 16 . TRBV5-1 . CASSFRNGGAEEKLFF TGCGCCAGCAGCTTCCGAAACGGGGGAGCTGAGGAAAAACTGTTTTTT
TRBJ1-6 13 . TRBV6-6 . CASSKDGNSPLHF TGTGCCAGCAGTAAGGACGGTAATTCACCCCTCCACTTT
TRBJ2-7 15 . TRBV11-2 TRBD2 CASSPLAGGAYEQYF TGTGCCAGCAGCCCATTAGCGGGAGGGGCCTACGAGCAGTACTTC
TRBJ2-2 14 once TRBV2 TRBD1 CASGRTGFTGELFF TGTGCCAGCGGACGGACAGGCTTCACCGGGGAGCTGTTTTTT
TRBJ1-4 12 medium-sized TRBV30 TRBD1 CAWSRRGEKLFF TGTGCCTGGAGCCGCAGGGGGGAAAAACTGTTTTTT
TRBJ2-5 15 . TRBV5-6 TRBD2 CASSLLAGGRETQYF TGTGCCAGCAGCTTACTAGCGGGGGGGCGAGAGACCCAGTACTTC
TRBJ2-2 14 . TRBV6-6 . CASSHEGTTGELFF TGTGCCAGCAGCCACGAGGGAACTACCGGGGAGCTGTTTTTT
TRBJ2-6 16 . TRBV7-6 . CASSSGMNRGANVLTF TGTGCCAGCAGCTCTGGGATGAACCGGGGGGCCAACGTCCTGACTTTC
TRBJ2-3 15 . TRBV18 TRBD2 CASSALLAEGDTQYF TGTGCCAGCTCAGCCCTACTAGCGGAAGGAGATACGCAGTATTTT
TRBJ1-4 16 . TRBV28 TRBD1 CASSSTGGMANEKLFF TGTGCCAGCAGTTCCACAGGGGGCATGGCTAATGAAAAACTGTTTTTT
TRBJ2-7 15 . TRBV7-2 TRBD1 CASSPQTGSSYEQYF TGTGCCAGCAGCCCTCAGACAGGGAGCTCCTACGAGCAGTACTTC
TRBJ2-5 13 . TRBV7-7 . CASSSDRQETQYF TGTGCTAGCAGCTCCGACAGACAAGAGACCCAGTACTTC
TRBJ1-3 16 . TRBV4-1 . CASSQDSGGYGNTIYF TGCGCCAGCAGCCAAGACTCAGGAGGGTATGGAAACACCATATATTTT
TRBJ1-3 16 once TRBV18 . CASSPESGTTGNTIYF TGTGCCAGCTCACCCGAATCAGGGACGACTGGAAACACCATATATTTT
TRBJ1-2 12 . TRBV6-5 . CASYRVNYGYTF TGTGCCAGCTACAGGGTTAACTATGGCTACACCTTC